The 24 T cell receptor beta chains given below trace back to one sample, sequenced in a study of PD-L1 blockade in urothelial cancer. Method: immunoSEQ multiplex PCR; TCRdb's copy keeps in-frame clones and lacks some. The repertoire holds approximately 65,000 clones, with about 89% as singletons. The sequencing here drew on PBMCs, taken around atezolizumab (anti-PD-L1) treatment. Receptors were obtained from a man in his sixties with urothelial cancer.

The genes are TRBV11-3 and TRBJ2-3; possibly TRBD2 for D (6 bases). V lost 6 bases, J lost 6 bases, and 10 bases lay in between. Germline V gene data show CDR1 as SGHNT and CDR2 as YENEEA. This CDR3 is built from 12 residues. Here the CDR3 DNA reads TGTGCCAGCAGTCCAGGGAGGGATACGCAGTATTTT. It is translated as CASSPGRDTQYF.

The V gene is TRBV10-3, the J gene TRBJ2-1; 14 bases map to TRBD2. Germline V gene data show CDR1 as ENHRY and CDR2 as SYGVKD. This CDR3 contains 17 residues. Losses at the gene ends were 10 bases for V and 1 base for J; bases not matched to a gene: 9. CDR3 region: CATQTSGGAVSYNEQFF. The CDR3 nucleotides read TGTGCCACCCAGACTAGCGGGGGGGCCGTGTCCTACAATGAGCAGTTCTTC.

In DNA form, the CDR3 reads TGTGCCAGCAGGATTGACAGGGCCTACGAGCAGTACTTC. This gives the protein CASRIDRAYEQYF. The chain uses TRBV2 and TRBJ2-7, with TRBD1 matching over 7 bases. The CDR3 covers 13 residues. Germline loops: CDR1 SNHLY, CDR2 FYNNEI. V shed 6 bases, J shed 2 bases, and the junction held 4 bases outside the gene matches.

The chain recombines TRBV5-8 with TRBJ2-7, with TRBD1 identical over 7 bases. Germline CDR1 is SGHTS and CDR2 is YDEGEE. V was clipped by 0 bases and J by 0 bases; unmatched bases: 6. The length of the CDR3 is 16 residues. The CDR3 reads CASSLAGTDFSYEQYF. The CDR3 DNA reads as TGTGCCAGCAGCTTGGCCGGGACAGACTTCTCCTACGAGCAGTACTTC. The full variable domain, with the rest looked up from reference TRBV5-8 and TRBJ2-7, is EAGVTQSPTHLIKTRGQQATLRCSPISGHTSVYWYQQALGLGLQFLLWYDEGEERNRGNFPPRFSGRQFPNYSSELNVNALELEDSALYLCASSLAGTDFSYEQYFGPGTRLTVT.

The chain is built from TRBV4-1 and TRBJ2-6; possible D gene TRBD1, 5 bases. Germline loops: CDR1 MGHRA, CDR2 YSYEKL. Trimming pared 6 bases from V and 4 bases from J, leaving 13 bases between. This CDR3 has 15 residues. CDR3 DNA: TGCGCCAGCAGACCCGGACAAGGAGGGGCCAACGTCCTGACTTTC. Translation gives CASRPGQGGANVLTF.

This chain joins TRBV28 and TRBJ1-2; perhaps TRBD1 as D (5 bases). The CDR3 consists of 14 residues. Trimming stripped 3 bases from V and 4 bases from J, with 12 bases between. Germline assignment: CDR1 MDHEN and CDR2 SYDVKM. The CDR3 loop is CASSLGGTSYGYTF. CDR3 in DNA: TGTGCCAGCAGTTTGGGGGGGACGAGCTATGGCTACACCTTC.

The V and J genes are TRBV28 and TRBJ1-2, with TRBD1 matching over 11 bases. The CDR3 is made up of 17 amino acids. Unmatched junction bases numbered 15, after V lost 5 bases and J lost 7 bases. Germline-derived CDR1 and CDR2 are MDHEN and SYDVKM. CDR3 loop: CASSRGGQGVRGGGYTF. The DNA for the CDR3 is TGTGCCAGCAGTAGGGGGGGACAGGGGGTTCGCGGCGGTGGCTACACCTTC.

This sequence joins TRBV7-2 and TRBJ2-7; 8 nucleotides line up with TRBD2. V gave up 3 bases and J gave up 7 bases; unmatched junction bases: 11. CDR1 SGHTA and CDR2 FQGNSA come from the germline V gene. CDR3 length equals 15 residues. The CDR3 loop reads CASSFPGLGSGEQYF. For the CDR3, the DNA is TGTGCCAGCAGCTTCCCGGGACTAGGGTCAGGTGAGCAGTACTTC.

V is TRBV6-6 and J is TRBJ2-7; 7 bases match TRBD2. This CDR3 is built from 13 residues. The V gene's germline CDR1 is MNHNY and CDR2 SVGAGI (reference sequence). The trim removed 8 bases at V and 6 bases at J, leaving 10 bases unmatched. The CDR3, as DNA: TGTGCCAGCGAATCGCGGGGCGGGGGCGAGCAGTACTTC. The encoded protein is CASESRGGGEQYF.

CDR3 in amino acids: CASSPRQGRTIHQPQHF. In nucleotides, the CDR3 is TGTGCCAGCTCACCAAGGCAGGGCCGAACTATACATCAGCCCCAGCATTTT. V gene TRBV18 combines with J gene TRBJ1-5; TRBD1 is a possible D gene (5 bases). From germline, CDR1 is KGHSH and CDR2 LQKENI. The V and J ends lost 2 bases and 5 bases respectively, with 19 bases between them. CDR3 length: 17 residues.

The chain carries TRBV5-4 and TRBJ1-1, with 9 bases matching TRBD1. This CDR3 region has 15 residues. V was clipped by 6 bases and J by 6 bases; unmatched bases: 12. Germline lookup yields CDR1 SGHNT and CDR2 YYREEE (reference sequence). CDR3 residues: CASKPGQGSKAEAFF. The CDR3 DNA is TGTGCCAGCAAACCTGGACAGGGGAGTAAAGCTGAAGCTTTCTTT.

This chain links TRBV5-1 with TRBJ2-6, with D perhaps matching TRBD2 (5 bases). This CDR3 contains 16 residues. V lost 0 bases, J lost 1 base, and 8 bases lay in between. The germline gives CDR1 SGHRS, CDR2 YFSETQ. Here the CDR3 DNA reads TGCGCCAGCAGCTTGGACTCGGGGTCTGGGGCCAACGTCCTGACTTTC. Translated, it gives CASSLDSGSGANVLTF.

The chain employs TRBV11-2 and TRBJ2-7; 9 bases are a match to TRBD2. The CDR3 contains 18 residues. Trimming took 6 bases from V and 3 from J; bases not matched to a gene: 18. Germline V gene sequence: CDR1 SGHAT, CDR2 FQNNGV. The CDR3 nucleotides are TGTGCCAGCAGTTCCCTCGGGGGTAGCGGGAGTTTAATCTACGAGCAGTACTTC. The encoded protein is CASSSLGGSGSLIYEQYF.

This chain uses TRBV2 with TRBJ2-3; the match to TRBD2 covers 8 bases. This CDR3 comprises 15 residues. Trimming cost V 5 bases and J 4 bases; bases outside gene matches: 8. CDR1 SNHLY and CDR2 FYNNEI come from the germline V gene. The CDR3 here is CASSKEVGGADTQYF. The CDR3 DNA sequence: TGTGCCAGCAGTAAAGAGGTCGGGGGGGCAGATACGCAGTATTTT.

This sequence joins TRBV4-1 and TRBJ1-4; D is unclear. CDR3 length: 14 residues. Trimming took off 4 bases at V and 4 bases at J, with 10 bases between the two ends. CDR1 and CDR2 (germline): MGHRA, YSYEKL. The CDR3 region is CASSLSPFNEKLFF. DNA of the CDR3: TGCGCCAGCAGCCTATCCCCCTTTAATGAAAAACTGTTTTTT.

The chain has TRBV5-1 and TRBJ2-5; D gene unclear. Between the trimmed V and J ends, which lost 4 bases and 2 bases, there was a span of 12 bases. The CDR3 runs 14 residues. Germline V CDR1 and CDR2: SGHRS, YFSETQ. CDR3 in amino acids: CASSPVADQETQYF. The CDR3 region has the DNA TGCGCCAGCAGCCCGGTCGCGGATCAAGAGACCCAGTACTTC. Full variable domain (remainder filled in from reference TRBV5-1 and TRBJ2-5): KAGVTQTPRYLIKTRGQQVTLSCSPISGHRSVSWYQQTPGQGLQFLFEYFSETQRNKGNFPGRFSGRQFSNSRSEMNVSTLELGDSALYLCASSPVADQETQYFGPGTRLLVL.

The V and J genes are TRBV4-3 and TRBJ2-4; D not certain. This CDR3 has 16 amino acids. Germline lookup yields CDR1 LGHNA and CDR2 YSLEER. The V end lost 0 bases, the J end lost 3 bases, and 12 bases lay between the germline ends. The CDR3 bases are TGCGCCAGCAGCCAAGAATACCGTGGGCACAAAAACATTCAGTACTTC. It codes for CASSQEYRGHKNIQYF.

This sequence joins TRBV10-2 and TRBJ2-2; 7 bases match TRBD1. In germline, CDR1 is WSHSY, CDR2 SAAADI. After removal of 6 bases from V and 2 bases from J, the junction contained 9 bases not matched to a gene. This CDR3 has 16 amino acids. The CDR3 loop reads CASRPDRVSNTGELFF. The DNA of the CDR3 is TGCGCCAGCAGACCCGACAGGGTATCTAACACCGGGGAGCTGTTTTTT.

This chain links TRBV7-9 with TRBJ2-1; TRBD2 is a possible D gene (7 bases). V shed 1 base and J shed 10 bases, with 14 bases lying between them. CDR1 is SEHNR, CDR2 FQNEAQ, per germline (reference sequence). CDR3 length: 14 residues. CDR3 coding DNA: TGTGCCAGCAGCTTAGAGGGGGGGGGCGCCGAGCAGTTCTTC. It yields the protein CASSLEGGGAEQFF.

The chain is built from TRBV7-2 and TRBJ2-1; 14 positions agree with TRBD2. The CDR3 is 18 amino acids. Germline CDR1 reads SGHTA; CDR2 reads FQGNSA. J gave up 7 bases and V 1 base, and 9 bases lay outside the gene matches. The CDR3 DNA sequence: TGTGCCAGCAGCTTAGAGTGGGGACTAGCGGGAGCGAGAAATGAGCAGTTCTTC. As protein: CASSLEWGLAGARNEQFF.

The chain uses TRBV19 and TRBJ1-1; D might be TRBD1 (6 bases). The CDR3 has 15 residues. The V gene lost 6 bases and the J gene lost 0 bases, with 14 bases spanning the gap. The germline V gene has CDR1 LNHDA and CDR2 SQIVND (reference sequence). The CDR3 nucleotides read TGTGCCAGTAGGCAACAGGGCAGCATGAACACTGAAGCTTTCTTT. Translating gives CASRQQGSMNTEAFF. Combining the CDR3 with reference TRBV19 and TRBJ1-1 gives the whole variable domain DGGITQSPKYLFRKEGQNVTLSCEQNLNHDAMYWYRQDPGQGLRLIYYSQIVNDFQKGDIAEGYSVSREKKESFPLTVTSAQKNPTAFYLCASRQQGSMNTEAFFGQGTRLTVV.

The CDR3 DNA reads as TGTGCCAGCAGCTTACAGGGGATTGACTATGGCTACACCTTC. This codes for CASSLQGIDYGYTF. This sequence joins TRBV7-9 and TRBJ1-2, with a possible D match to TRBD1 (6 bases). Trimming left V 2 bases short and J 3 bases short, with 10 bases between. The CDR3 consists of 14 residues. CDR1 and CDR2 (germline): SEHNR, FQNEAQ (reference sequence).

The rearrangement joins TRBV18 to TRBJ1-3; no definite D call. CDR3 length equals 14 residues. Germline V lookup: CDR1 KGHSH, CDR2 LQKENI. Trimming took off 4 bases at V and 4 bases at J, with 11 bases between the two ends. CDR3 sequence (DNA): TGTGCCAGCTCACTCCAGATGGAGGGAAACACCATATATTTT. Translated, it gives CASSLQMEGNTIYF.

The chain couples TRBV6-5 to TRBJ2-7; D perhaps matches TRBD2 (7 bases). The CDR3 totals 15 residues. Germline V CDR1 and CDR2: MNHEY, SVGAGI. Trimming shortened V by 2 bases and J by 5 bases, and 16 bases separated the two germline ends. DNA of the CDR3: TGTGCCAGCAGTTACGGGGGGGGCCCGCTGGACGAGCAGTACTTC. Its translation is CASSYGGGPLDEQYF.